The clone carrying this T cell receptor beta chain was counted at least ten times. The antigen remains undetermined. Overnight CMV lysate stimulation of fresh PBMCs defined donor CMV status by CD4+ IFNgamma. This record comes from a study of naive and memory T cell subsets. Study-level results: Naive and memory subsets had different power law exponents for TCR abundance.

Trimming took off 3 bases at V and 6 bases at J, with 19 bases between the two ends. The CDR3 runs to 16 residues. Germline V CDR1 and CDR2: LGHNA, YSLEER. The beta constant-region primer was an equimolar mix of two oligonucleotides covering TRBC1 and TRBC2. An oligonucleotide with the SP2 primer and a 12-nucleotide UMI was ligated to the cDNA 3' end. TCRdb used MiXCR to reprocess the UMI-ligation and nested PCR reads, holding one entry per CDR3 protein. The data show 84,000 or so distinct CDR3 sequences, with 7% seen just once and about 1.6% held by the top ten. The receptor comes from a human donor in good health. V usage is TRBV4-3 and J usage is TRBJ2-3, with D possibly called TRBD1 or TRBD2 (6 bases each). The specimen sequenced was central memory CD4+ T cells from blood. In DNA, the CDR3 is TGCGCCAGCAGCCAGGATTTTGCGGGGACATTGGATACGCAGTATTTT. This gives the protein CASSQDFAGTLDTQYF.